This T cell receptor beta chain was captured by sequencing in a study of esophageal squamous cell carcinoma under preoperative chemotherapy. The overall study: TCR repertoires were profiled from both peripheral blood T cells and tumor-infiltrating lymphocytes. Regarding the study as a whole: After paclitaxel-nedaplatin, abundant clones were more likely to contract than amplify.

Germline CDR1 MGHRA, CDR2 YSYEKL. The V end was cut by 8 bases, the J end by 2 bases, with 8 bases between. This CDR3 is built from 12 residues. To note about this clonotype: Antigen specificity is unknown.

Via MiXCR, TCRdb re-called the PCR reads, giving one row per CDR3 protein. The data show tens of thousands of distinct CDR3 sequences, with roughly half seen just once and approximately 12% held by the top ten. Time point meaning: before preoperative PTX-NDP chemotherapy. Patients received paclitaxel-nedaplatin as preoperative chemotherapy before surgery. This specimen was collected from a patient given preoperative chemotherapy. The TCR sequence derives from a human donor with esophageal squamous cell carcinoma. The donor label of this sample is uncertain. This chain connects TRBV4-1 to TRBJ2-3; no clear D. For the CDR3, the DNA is TGCGCCAGCGGTCAGGACACAGATACGCAGTATTTT. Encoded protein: CASGQDTDTQYF.